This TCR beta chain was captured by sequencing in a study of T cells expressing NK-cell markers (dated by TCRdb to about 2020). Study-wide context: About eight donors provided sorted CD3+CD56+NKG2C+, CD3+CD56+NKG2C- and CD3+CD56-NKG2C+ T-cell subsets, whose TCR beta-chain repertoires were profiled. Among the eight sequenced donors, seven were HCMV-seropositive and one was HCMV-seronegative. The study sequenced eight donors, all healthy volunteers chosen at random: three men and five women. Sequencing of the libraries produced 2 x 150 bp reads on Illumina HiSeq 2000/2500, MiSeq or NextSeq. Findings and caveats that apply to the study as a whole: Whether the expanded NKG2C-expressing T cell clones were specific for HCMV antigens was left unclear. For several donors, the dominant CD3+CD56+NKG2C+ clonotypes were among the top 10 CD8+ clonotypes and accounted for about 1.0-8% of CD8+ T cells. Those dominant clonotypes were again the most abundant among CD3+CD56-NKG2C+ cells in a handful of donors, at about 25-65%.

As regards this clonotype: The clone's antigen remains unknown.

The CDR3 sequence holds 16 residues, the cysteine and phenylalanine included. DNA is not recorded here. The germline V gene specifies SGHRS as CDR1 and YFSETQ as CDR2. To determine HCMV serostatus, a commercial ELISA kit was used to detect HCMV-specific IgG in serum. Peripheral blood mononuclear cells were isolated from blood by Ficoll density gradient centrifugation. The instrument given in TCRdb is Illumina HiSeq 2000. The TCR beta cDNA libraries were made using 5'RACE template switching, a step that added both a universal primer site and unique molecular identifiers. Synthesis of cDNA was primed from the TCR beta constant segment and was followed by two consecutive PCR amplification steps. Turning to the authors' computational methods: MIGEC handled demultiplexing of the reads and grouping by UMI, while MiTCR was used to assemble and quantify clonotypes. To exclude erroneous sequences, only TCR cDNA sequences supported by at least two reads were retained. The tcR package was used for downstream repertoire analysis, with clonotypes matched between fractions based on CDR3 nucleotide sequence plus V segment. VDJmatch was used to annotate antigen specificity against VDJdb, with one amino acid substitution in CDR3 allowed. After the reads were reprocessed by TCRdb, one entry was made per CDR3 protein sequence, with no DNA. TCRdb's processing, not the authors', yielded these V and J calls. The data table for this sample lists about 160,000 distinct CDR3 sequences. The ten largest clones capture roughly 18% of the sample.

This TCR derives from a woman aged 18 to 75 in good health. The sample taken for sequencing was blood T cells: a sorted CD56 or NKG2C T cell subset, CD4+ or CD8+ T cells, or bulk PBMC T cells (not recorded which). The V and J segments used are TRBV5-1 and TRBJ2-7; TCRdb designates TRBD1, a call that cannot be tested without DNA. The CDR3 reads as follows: CASSLNTQGSLTEQYF. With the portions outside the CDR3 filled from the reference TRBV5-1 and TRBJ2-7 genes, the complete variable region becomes KAGVTQTPRYLIKTRGQQVTLSCSPISGHRSVSWYQQTPGQGLQFLFEYFSETQRNKGNFPGRFSGRQFSNSRSEMNVSTLELGDSALYLCASSLNTQGSLTEQYFGPGTRLTVT.